This TCR beta chain is drawn from a study of identical twins. The CDR3 is 17 residues long. With 6 bases clipped from V and 7 bases from J, the junction kept 14 bases outside the gene matches. TCRdb re-called the 5' RACE reads with MiXCR, one entry per CDR3 protein. The table has some 250,000 distinct CDR3 sequences, 6.5% seen once. Separately, the same data were catalogued under a study of T cells expressing NK-cell markers. That source reports: Repertoires of TCR beta were obtained from T cells sorted as CD3+CD56+NKG2C+, CD3+CD56+NKG2C- and CD3+CD56-NKG2C+. Expanded NKG2C+ T cell clones had unclear HCMV specificity.

The rearrangement links TRBV12-3 or TRBV12-4 to TRBJ2-3; 12 bases map to TRBD2. Sequenced: CD8+ T cells sorted from blood. The source is a woman in her late teens or twenties in good health. The CDR3 nucleotides are TGTGCCAGCAGCCCGAGAGGACTAGCGGGGCTCGGGAATACGCAGTATTTT. Translating gives CASSPRGLAGLGNTQYF.